These 30 T cell receptor beta chains originate from one sample sequenced in a study of blood T cell repertoires in COVID-19. Sequencing was performed with immunoSEQ multiplex PCR; in TCRdb, only in-frame clones are kept and a portion is missing. The sample includes around 99,000 clones, over 75% of them seen just once. The sample comprised peripheral blood. These receptors all come from a woman in her forties or fifties with acute or convalescent COVID-19.

The J gene is TRBJ2-3, the V gene TRBV14; 7 nucleotides line up with TRBD1. Germline CDR1 SGHDN, CDR2 FVKESK. CDR3 length: 15 residues. Trimming took 8 bases from V and 10 from J; bases not matched to a gene: 18. CDR3 DNA: TGTGCCAGCCGCGAGAACAGGGGCCCGTTAGCCCCGCAGTATTTT. Translating gives CASRENRGPLAPQYF. The variable domain in full, completed from reference TRBV14 and TRBJ2-3, reads EAGVTQFPSHSVIEKGQTVTLRCDPISGHDNLYWYRRVMGKEIKFLLHFVKESKQDESGMPNNRFLAERTGGTYSTLKVQPAELEDSGVYFCASRENRGPLAPQYFGPGTRLTVL.

The chain employs TRBV2 and TRBJ2-5; 10 nucleotides line up with TRBD1. Per germline, CDR1 SNHLY and CDR2 FYNNEI. V gave up 6 bases and J gave up 4 bases; unmatched junction bases: 5. The CDR3 contains 14 residues. The CDR3 DNA follows: TGTGCCAGCAGACCCGGGACAGGGGTAGAGACCCAGTACTTC. Translation gives CASRPGTGVETQYF.

The chain joins TRBV28 to TRBJ2-7, with D tentatively TRBD1 (6 bases). Per the germline V gene, CDR1 is MDHEN and CDR2 is SYDVKM. V lost 8 bases to trimming and J lost 3 bases, with 23 bases between them. The CDR3 extends over 16 amino acids. The CDR3 here is CASASPGRGVVYEQYF. In DNA, the CDR3 is TGTGCCAGCGCCTCCCCCGGCAGGGGCGTCGTCTACGAGCAGTACTTC.

The V and J genes are TRBV7-3 and TRBJ2-7; 7 nucleotides align to TRBD2. Germline V lookup: CDR1 SGHTA, CDR2 FQGTGA. The V and J ends lost 5 bases and 7 bases, in that order; junction bases with no gene match: 8. The CDR3 has 13 residues. CDR3 sequence (DNA): TGTGCCAGCAGCGCAAGGACTAGTGGTGAGCAGTACTTC. This codes for CASSARTSGEQYF.

The J gene is TRBJ1-3, the V gene TRBV28, with unresolved D. CDR3 size: 12 residues. CDR1 MDHEN and CDR2 SYDVKM come from the germline V gene. Trimming took 2 bases from V and 4 from J, leaving 3 bases between them. CDR3 in amino acids: CASSLGGNTIYF. CDR3 in DNA: TGTGCCAGCAGTTTAGGCGGAAACACCATATATTTT.

This clone was counted a single time. The chain joins TRBV6-5 to TRBJ2-1; unclear D gene. CDR3 length: 16 residues. Trimming shortened V by 0 bases and J by 5 bases, and 14 bases separated the two germline ends. Germline assignment: CDR1 MNHEY and CDR2 SVGAGI. The CDR3 DNA reads TGTGCCAGCAGTTACTCGACCCCGACACCAAACAATGAGCAGTTCTTC. It is translated as CASSYSTPTPNNEQFF.

This clone has only a few counts. This sequence joins TRBV7-3 and TRBJ2-1, with 7 bases that match TRBD2. The CDR3 contains 11 residues. Germline CDR1 is SGHTA and CDR2 is FQGTGA. V lost 5 bases and J lost 10; bases outside the gene matches: 2. CDR3 bases: TGTGCCAGCAGCCCCGGGGGGGAGCAGTTCTTC. This codes for CASSPGGEQFF.

The rearrangement uses TRBV10-1 and TRBJ1-1; D is uncertain. The V end lost 3 bases, the J end lost 1 base, and 6 bases lay between the germline ends. Germline CDR1 and CDR2: WNHNN and SYGVQD (reference sequence). The CDR3 is 13 amino acids. In DNA, the CDR3 is TGCGCCAGCAGTGAACGGTGGAACACTGAAGCTTTCTTT. This sequence encodes CASSERWNTEAFF.

The chain carries TRBV7-2 and TRBJ1-6; TRBD1 is a possible D gene (6 bases). V gave up 6 bases and J gave up 0 bases, with 21 bases separating them. The CDR3 sequence is 19 residues long. Per the germline V gene, CDR1 is SGHTA and CDR2 is FQGNSA. The CDR3 here is CASSSTTQGLSSYNSPLHF. The CDR3 coding sequence is TGTGCCAGCAGTTCTACCACTCAGGGGCTGAGCTCCTATAATTCACCCCTCCACTTT. The whole variable domain, remainder taken from reference TRBV7-2 and TRBJ1-6, is GAGVSQSPSNKVTEKGKDVELRCDPISGHTALYWYRQSLGQGLEFLIYFQGNSAPDKSGLPSDRFSAERTGGSVSTLTIQRTQQEDSAVYLCASSSTTQGLSSYNSPLHFGNGTRLTVT.

The sample holds one count of this clone. The rearrangement uses TRBV6-5 and TRBJ1-2; possible D gene TRBD1, 5 bases. V was clipped by 6 bases and J by 5 bases, with 16 bases between them. Germline CDR1 MNHEY, CDR2 SVGAGI. The CDR3 runs to 14 residues. Written as DNA, the CDR3 is TGTGCCAGCAGACCCTCCAGGGCAGCTTATGGCTACACCTTC. Translating it yields CASRPSRAAYGYTF.

This clone was seen only a few times. The J gene is TRBJ1-5, the V gene TRBV5-8; D is unclear. The CDR3 length is 17 residues. Trimming left V 4 bases short and J 0 bases short, with 17 bases between. Germline CDR1 is SGHTS and CDR2 is YDEGEE. DNA for the CDR3: TGTGCCAGCAGCGGAGAAACGACCTCTTATAGCAATCAGCCCCAGCATTTT. It specifies CASSGETTSYSNQPQHF.

The gene calls are TRBV18 and TRBJ2-7; tentative D call: TRBD2 (5 bases). The V and J ends lost 3 bases and 0 bases respectively, with 9 bases between them. The CDR3 covers 14 residues. The germline V gene has CDR1 KGHSH and CDR2 LQKENI. CDR3 DNA sequence: TGTGCCAGCTCACCCCAAGCGGTCTCCTACGAGCAGTACTTC. Its protein product is CASSPQAVSYEQYF. Full variable domain (rest looked up from reference TRBV18 and TRBJ2-7): NAGVMQNPRHLVRRRGQEARLRCSPMKGHSHVYWYRQLPEEGLKFMVYLQKENIIDESGMPKERFSAEFPKEGPSILRIQQVVRGDSAAYFCASSPQAVSYEQYFGPGTRLTVT.

The V gene is TRBV28, the J gene TRBJ1-5; 11 bases match TRBD1. CDR1 MDHEN and CDR2 SYDVKM come from the germline V gene. Trimming removed 3 bases from V and 6 bases from J; junction bases left unmatched: 7. This CDR3 region has 16 residues. The CDR3 is CASSFLGQGAPQPQHF. In DNA form, the CDR3 reads TGTGCCAGCAGTTTCCTCGGACAGGGGGCCCCTCAGCCCCAGCATTTT.

V usage is TRBV29-1 and J usage is TRBJ1-1; D not resolved. Trimming removed 6 bases from V and 0 bases from J, with 8 bases in between. Germline-derived CDR1 and CDR2 are SQVTM and ANQGSEA. CDR3 size: 12 residues. The CDR3 DNA reads TGCAGCGTCACGGAGATGAACACTGAAGCTTTCTTT. It specifies CSVTEMNTEAFF.

J is TRBJ2-7 and V is TRBV4-1, with 8 bases matching TRBD1. The V and J ends lost 4 bases and 1 base, in that order; junction bases with no gene match: 6. The CDR3 covers 15 residues. The germline V gene encodes CDR1 MGHRA and CDR2 YSYEKL. CDR3: CASSREQGGSYEQYF. CDR3 coding DNA: TGCGCCAGCAGCCGAGAACAGGGGGGTTCCTACGAGCAGTACTTC.

This clone has only a few counts. This rearrangement joins TRBV5-1 to TRBJ1-2; 7 nucleotides align to TRBD1. This CDR3 is 13 amino acids long. Trimming at V came to 0 bases and at J to 8 bases, leaving 4 bases not matched to a gene. Germline-derived CDR1 and CDR2 are SGHRS and YFSETQ. The CDR3 is CASSLGTGAGYTF. The CDR3 nucleotides are TGCGCCAGCAGCTTGGGAACAGGGGCAGGCTACACCTTC.

The CDR3 is CASSSRLAQETQYF. The CDR3 coding sequence is TGCGCCAGCAGCTCACGACTAGCACAAGAGACCCAGTACTTC. The rearrangement uses TRBV5-1 and TRBJ2-5, with TRBD2 matching 7 bases. The CDR3 has 14 residues. V trimming: 3 bases; J trimming: 2 bases; junction bases outside the gene matches: 4. In germline, CDR1 is SGHRS, CDR2 YFSETQ.

This clone is a singleton in its sample. This chain's CDR3 is CAINRQGDERGYTF. As DNA, the CDR3 is TGTGCCATCAACCGACAGGGGGACGAGCGGGGCTACACCTTC. The chain employs TRBV10-3 and TRBJ1-2, with 9 bases fitting TRBD1. Germline CDR1 is ENHRY and CDR2 is SYGVKD. V shed 7 bases and J 8 bases; nucleotides not matched to a gene: 11. CDR3 size: 14 residues.

The V call is TRBV14, the J call TRBJ1-1; perhaps TRBD1 as D (6 bases). V lost 3 bases and J lost 1, with 9 bases in between. The germline CDR1 and CDR2 sequences are SGHDN and FVKESK. The length of the CDR3 is 14 residues. The chain's CDR3 is CASSHRGWNTEAFF. CDR3 bases: TGTGCCAGCAGCCACAGGGGCTGGAACACTGAAGCTTTCTTT.

In the case of this clone: Other DNA sequences of this sample code for an identical CDR3. The gene calls are TRBV19 and TRBJ2-1; TRBD2 matches 13 bases. The CDR3 is 15 residues long. J was trimmed by 7 bases and V by 1 base; bases with no gene match: 1. Per germline, CDR1 LNHDA and CDR2 SQIVND (reference sequence). The CDR3 reads CASSIGLAGGNEQFF. CDR3 coding DNA: TGTGCCAGTAGTATAGGACTAGCGGGGGGTAATGAGCAGTTCTTC.

J is TRBJ2-2 and V is TRBV9, with 9 positions matching TRBD1. Unmatched junction bases numbered 5, after V lost 0 bases and J lost 5 bases. The CDR3 totals 16 residues. CDR1 is SGDLS and CDR2 is YYNGEE in the germline V gene. CDR3 nucleotides: TGTGCCAGCAGCGTAGGACAGGGGGGAAATACCGGGGAGCTGTTTTTT. Translated: CASSVGQGGNTGELFF.

V and J are TRBV7-9 and TRBJ1-2, with D possibly TRBD1 on 5 matching bases. V lost 1 base, J lost 14 bases, and 11 bases lay in between. The CDR3 is 11 residues long. Germline assignment: CDR1 SEHNR and CDR2 FQNEAQ (reference sequence). The CDR3 protein is CASSLGGVGTF. For the CDR3, the DNA is TGTGCCAGCAGCTTAGGGGGCGTAGGTACCTTC.

CDR3 in DNA: TGTGCCAGCAGCCAAGAACTAGCGGGGGTGAAAGATACGCAGTATTTT. Protein product: CASSQELAGVKDTQYF. The gene calls are TRBV3-1 (or the pseudogene TRBV3-2) and TRBJ2-3, with TRBD2 matching over 11 bases. V trimming: 0 bases; J trimming: 5 bases; junction bases outside the gene matches: 4. CDR1 and CDR2 (germline): LGHDT, YNNKEL (reference sequence). This CDR3 has 16 residues.

This sequence joins TRBV5-4 and TRBJ2-1; possible D gene TRBD1, 5 bases. Trimming pared 4 bases from V and 9 bases from J, leaving 14 bases between. This CDR3 is 13 amino acids long. Germline V CDR1 and CDR2: SGHNT, YYREEE (reference sequence). The CDR3 spells CASSDDRRFEQFF. CDR3 nucleotides: TGTGCCAGCAGCGATGACAGAAGATTTGAGCAGTTCTTC.

Comments on this clone: This sample includes further DNA sequences coding for the same CDR3. The chain couples TRBV5-1 to TRBJ1-2, with TRBD1 identical over 8 bases. Germline CDR1 and CDR2: SGHRS and YFSETQ. Trimming took 0 bases from V and 5 from J; bases not matched to a gene: 0. CDR3 length: 13 residues. The DNA for the CDR3 is TGCGCCAGCAGCTTGGACAGGGGGTATGGCTACACCTTC. Translating it yields CASSLDRGYGYTF.

The V and J genes are TRBV20-1 and TRBJ2-3; D call uncertain. In germline, CDR1 is DFQATT, CDR2 SNEGSKA (reference sequence). V was pared by 5 bases and J by 3 bases, with 6 bases between. This CDR3 contains 11 residues. CDR3 bases: TGCAGTGCTCAATTTACAGATACGCAGTATTTT. Its translation: CSAQFTDTQYF.

This clone was seen a handful of times. Here the CDR3 reads CASSPQGRDIGYEQYF. The CDR3 nucleotides are TGTGCCAGTAGTCCGCAGGGAAGGGACATCGGCTACGAGCAGTACTTC. The chain carries TRBV19 and TRBJ2-7, with D possibly being TRBD1 (6 bases). This CDR3 is built from 16 residues. V was clipped by 5 bases and J by 3 bases, with 20 bases between them. Germline CDR1 and CDR2: LNHDA and SQIVND (reference sequence).

The genes are TRBV28 and TRBJ1-2, with D maybe TRBD1 (5 bases). The V and J ends lost 4 bases and 2 bases respectively, with 8 bases between them. CDR1 is MDHEN and CDR2 is SYDVKM in the germline V gene. The CDR3 sequence is 13 residues long. The CDR3 protein is CASSSGGNYGYTF. CDR3 in DNA: TGTGCCAGCAGTTCTGGGGGGAACTATGGCTACACCTTC.

V is TRBV7-2 and J is TRBJ1-2; D not resolved. Germline loops: CDR1 SGHTA, CDR2 FQGNSA. This CDR3 region has 13 residues. The germline V and J ends were trimmed by 2 bases and 8 bases, with 12 bases remaining between them. The CDR3 coding sequence is TGTGCCAGCAGCTTATCGGGGAGTCTCGGCTACACCTTC. Amino acids: CASSLSGSLGYTF.

This sequence joins TRBV2 and TRBJ1-1; 10 nucleotides agree with TRBD1. Germline CDR1 and CDR2: SNHLY and FYNNEI. The CDR3 has 16 residues. The V gene end was trimmed by 4 bases and the J gene end by 3 bases; junction bases not matched to a gene: 8. As DNA, the CDR3 is TGTGCCAGCAGTGGGGGACAGGGGAAGGGTGACACTGAAGCTTTCTTT. This gives the protein CASSGGQGKGDTEAFF.